This T cell receptor beta chain was sequenced for a study of PD-L1 blockade in urothelial cancer. For the study at large: Researchers looked at the blood 3 weeks (second dose) and 6 weeks after treatment began.

Templates that were synthetic TCR analogs were spiked into each PCR. Measured with immunoSEQ multiplex PCR; TCRdb has only the in-frame clones, and not every one. The sample gives 72,000 or so clones, approximately 86% of which show up once; around 14% is in the top ten. V lost 8 bases and J lost 4; bases outside the gene matches: 3. CDR1 is MNHEY and CDR2 is SVGAGI in the germline V gene. There are 12 residues in the CDR3. Time point in this sample: pretreatment peripheral blood. This TCR derives from a man in his sixties with urothelial cancer. The V gene is TRBV6-5, the J gene TRBJ2-7, with 9 bases aligning to TRBD1. The source was PBMCs, collected around atezolizumab (anti-PD-L1) treatment. The CDR3 here is CASVDRGYEQYF. In DNA form, the CDR3 reads TGTGCCAGCGTGGACAGGGGATACGAGCAGTACTTC.